The 26 T cell receptor beta chains in this list originate from one sample, sequenced in a study of T and B cells in COVID-19 patients (dated by TCRdb to about 2020). TRB repertoires were amplified from 250-500 ng of genomic DNA extracted from blood. The instrument given in TCRdb is Illumina MiSeq. Multiplex PCR with BIOMED2 TRB-A/B primer pools was used to amplify TRB rearrangements. TCRdb applied fastp at Q25 and MiXCR to the public reads, then kept only in-frame beta chains. All rows with the same CDR3 protein become a single entry with the most common DNA and genes. The sample contains approximately 17,000 distinct CDR3 sequences, about 30% of them found a single time. The top ten constitute under 4% of the sample. Sequencing used blood. These receptors all come from a human donor who had recovered from COVID-19.

This clonotype was seen repeatedly, ten times or more. The chain recombines TRBV6-5 with TRBJ2-7, with TRBD1 matching 8 bases. The CDR3 consists of 16 residues. Germline V gene lookup returns CDR1 MNHEY and CDR2 SVGAGI. V shed 0 bases and J 1 base; nucleotides not matched to a gene: 5. The CDR3 nucleotides read TGTGCCAGCAGTTACTCGGCAGGGGGCGCATCCTACGAGCAGTACTTC. Translated: CASSYSAGGASYEQYF.

This clonotype is labeled medium-sized. This chain uses TRBV27 with TRBJ1-4, with D unclear. Germline CDR1 reads MNHEY; CDR2 reads SMNVEV (reference sequence). The V end was cut by 5 bases, the J end by 4 bases, with 8 bases between. The CDR3 consists of 13 residues. Here the CDR3 DNA reads TGTGCCAGCAGTCAAGAGGGTAATGAAAAACTGTTTTTT. This gives the protein CASSQEGNEKLFF.

In its sample, this clonotype is medium-sized. This rearrangement joins TRBV6-5 to TRBJ2-2; no firm D call. The CDR3 runs 13 residues. In germline, CDR1 is MNHEY, CDR2 SVGAGI. Trimming cost V 7 bases and J 8 bases, with 14 bases left between them. The CDR3 bases are TGTGCCAGCACCTTTAGTGTTTCGGGGGAGCTGTTTTTT. This gives the protein CASTFSVSGELFF.

The chain combines TRBV6-5 with TRBJ1-2; 9 bases align to TRBD1. This CDR3 spans 13 amino acids. Germline CDR1 reads MNHEY; CDR2 reads SVGAGI. V was pared by 0 bases and J by 7 bases, with 0 bases of the junction left unmatched. This CDR3 is CASSYSTGGGYTF. The CDR3 DNA reads TGTGCCAGCAGTTACTCGACAGGGGGTGGCTACACCTTC.

This clonotype was seen only a few times. The chain couples TRBV6-2 or TRBV6-3 to TRBJ1-1, with D perhaps matching TRBD1 (6 bases). V was cut by 4 bases and J by 3 bases, with 15 bases left in between. The CDR3 is 15 residues long. The germline gives CDR1 MNHEY, CDR2 SVGEGT. CDR3 residues: CASSLNTGSYTEAFF. For the CDR3, the DNA is TGTGCCAGCAGTTTAAATACAGGGTCGTACACTGAAGCTTTCTTT.

Of note for this clonotype: Since a much larger clone is just one base distant, this may be a read error. The conserved phenylalanine or tryptophan is not found at the CDR3 terminus, so this likely reflects a read error. The chain combines TRBV5-5 with TRBJ2-7; unclear D gene. The CDR3 contains 13 residues. Between the trimmed V and J ends, which lost 0 bases and 6 bases, there was a span of 10 bases. CDR1 is SGHKS, CDR2 YYEKEE, per germline (reference sequence). The CDR3 is CASSLGHSTEQYI. CDR3 nucleotide sequence: TGTGCCAGCAGCTTGGGACATAGTACCGAGCAGTACATC.

This clonotype was observed a handful of times. The chain couples TRBV10-3 to TRBJ2-2, with 12 bases fitting TRBD2. Germline assignment: CDR1 ENHRY and CDR2 SYGVKD. V shed 7 bases, J shed 7 bases, and the junction held 7 bases outside the gene matches. The CDR3 covers 15 residues. CDR3: CAINPTSGRGGELFF. The DNA for the CDR3 is TGTGCCATCAATCCGACTAGCGGGAGAGGCGGGGAGCTGTTTTTT.

The J gene is TRBJ2-7, the V gene TRBV7-2; the D is unclear. Germline V gives CDR1 SGHTA, CDR2 FQGNSA. V lost 5 bases and J 4 bases, leaving 6 bases between the germline ends. The CDR3 has 11 residues. The CDR3: CASSPFYEQYF. The CDR3 bases are TGTGCCAGCAGCCCTTTTTACGAGCAGTACTTC.

This chain links TRBV21-1 with TRBJ2-3; the table's D call of TRBD2 was not tested on the DNA. TRBV21-1 is shown as a pseudogene. This CDR3 is built from 19 residues. CDR3 sequence: CASSKRCTSRGPGVDTQYF. As DNA, the CDR3 is TGTGCCAGCAGCAAACGCTGTACGTCGCGAGGGCCAGGAGTGGATACGCAGTATTTT.

This chain uses TRBV6-1 with TRBJ1-5; the D gene is possibly TRBD1 (5 bases). The CDR3 runs to 14 residues. The germline V and J ends were trimmed by 1 base and 6 bases, with 10 bases remaining between them. Germline values: CDR1 MNHNS, CDR2 SASEGT. The CDR3 sequence is CASSEGTSSQPQHF. CDR3 nucleotide sequence: TGTGCCAGCAGTGAAGGGACATCCTCTCAGCCCCAGCATTTT.

At least ten counts were recorded for this clonotype. The rearrangement joins TRBV30 to TRBJ2-1; no definite D call. V lost 2 bases and J lost 6, with 11 bases in between. Per germline, CDR1 GTSNPN and CDR2 SVGIG (reference sequence). The CDR3 is 13 amino acids. The CDR3 nucleotides read TGTGCCTGGAGTATTGGACGAATCAATGAGCAGTTCTTC. Translating gives CAWSIGRINEQFF.

This clonotype was found once. A much larger clone differs from this one at a single base, so this may be a read error. CDR3 sequence reads: CASSYSRGSGRVNYDEQFF. CDR3 DNA sequence: TGTGCCAGCAGTTACTCGAGGGGTAGCGGGAGGGTCAACTACGATGAGCAGTTCTTC. J is TRBJ2-1 and V is TRBV6-6; 11 bases agree with TRBD2. The CDR3 has 19 residues. Germline V lookup: CDR1 MNHNY, CDR2 SVGAGI (reference sequence).

The gene calls are TRBV7-2 and TRBJ1-4, with no clear D. Germline V CDR1 and CDR2: SGHTA, FQGNSA. The CDR3 spans 14 residues. V was shortened by 4 bases and J by 7 bases, with 13 bases between the two germline ends. The CDR3 region has the DNA TGTGCCAGCAGCTCTCAAGCCCGGGGTGAAAAACTGTTTTTT. This codes for CASSSQARGEKLFF.

The chain carries TRBV12-3 or TRBV12-4 and TRBJ2-7; 10 bases are shared with TRBD1. The CDR3 runs to 20 residues. Trimming removed 4 bases from V and 0 bases from J; junction bases left unmatched: 18. The CDR3 bases are TGTGCCAGCAGTTCCAAAAGCCCGGGACAGGGGCGATACCCCTCCTACGAGCAGTACTTC. The encoded protein is CASSSKSPGQGRYPSYEQYF.

This clonotype was seen only a few times. The V call is TRBV6-2 or TRBV6-3, the J call TRBJ2-1; 7 bases map to TRBD2. CDR1 is MNHEY and CDR2 is SVGEGT in the germline V gene. V dropped 6 bases and J dropped 7; count of bases not matched to a gene: 12. The CDR3 has 15 amino acids. CDR3 bases: TGTGCCAGCAGCGGGTCGGGGGAGGGCCGGAATGAGCAGTTCTTC. This sequence encodes CASSGSGEGRNEQFF.

This clonotype was picked up a small number of times. The rearrangement uses TRBV6-4 and TRBJ2-1; 8 positions match TRBD1. Trimming removed 9 bases from V and 6 bases from J; junction bases left unmatched: 10. There are 14 residues in the CDR3. Germline assignment: CDR1 MRHNA and CDR2 SNTAGT. This chain's CDR3 is CASRPGQGFNEQFF. DNA of the CDR3: TGTGCCAGTAGGCCCGGACAGGGTTTCAATGAGCAGTTCTTC.

In this sample, this clonotype is medium-sized. This chain connects TRBV27 to TRBJ1-2; 7 nucleotides match TRBD1. Germline values: CDR1 MNHEY, CDR2 SMNVEV (reference sequence). V shed 2 bases, J shed 0 bases, and the junction held 0 bases outside the gene matches. This CDR3 spans 14 amino acids. This CDR3 reads CASSLQGANYGYTF. The CDR3 nucleotides are TGTGCCAGCAGTTTACAGGGGGCTAACTATGGCTACACCTTC.

The V and J genes are TRBV19 and TRBJ1-5; 9 bases fit TRBD1. CDR1 is LNHDA, CDR2 SQIVND, per germline (reference sequence). The CDR3 has 16 amino acids. V dropped 6 bases and J dropped 2; count of bases not matched to a gene: 8. The CDR3 nucleotides are TGTGCCAGTAGAGCGGACAGGGGCATGGGCAATCAGCCCCAGCATTTT. It specifies CASRADRGMGNQPQHF.

The rearrangement joins TRBV20-1 to TRBJ2-3, with D possibly TRBD2 on 7 matching bases. Trimming pared 1 base from V and 5 bases from J, leaving 13 bases between. From germline, CDR1 is DFQATT and CDR2 SNEGSKA (reference sequence). The CDR3 has 14 amino acids. CDR3 amino acids: CSARGGGAQDTQYF. In nucleotides, the CDR3 is TGCAGTGCTAGAGGGGGGGGGGCCCAAGATACGCAGTATTTT.

This clonotype occurred many times. The chain employs TRBV27 and TRBJ2-7; D remains ambiguous. Between the trimmed V and J ends, which lost 5 bases and 0 bases, there was a span of 14 bases. Germline V lookup: CDR1 MNHEY, CDR2 SMNVEV (reference sequence). This CDR3 is built from 15 residues. The CDR3 is CASSGQKPPSYEQYF. The CDR3 coding sequence is TGTGCCAGCAGTGGTCAAAAACCACCCTCCTACGAGCAGTACTTC.

The chain has TRBV5-1 and TRBJ2-2, with 9 bases lining up with TRBD2. Germline V gives CDR1 SGHRS, CDR2 YFSETQ. The CDR3 loop spans 18 amino acids. Trimming at V came to 0 bases and at J to 0 bases, leaving 6 bases not matched to a gene. This chain's CDR3 is CASSLARLAGTNTGELFF. CDR3 nucleotides: TGCGCCAGCAGCTTGGCCCGGCTAGCGGGAACGAACACCGGGGAGCTGTTTTTT.

By sample share, this clonotype is medium-sized. The J gene is TRBJ1-4, the V gene TRBV12-3 or TRBV12-4, with TRBD1 matching 8 bases. V gave up 6 bases and J gave up 7 bases; unmatched junction bases: 7. This CDR3 is 14 amino acids long. For the CDR3, the DNA is TGTGCCAGCAGAATACAGGGGGGTTCTGAAAAACTGTTTTTT. This codes for CASRIQGGSEKLFF.

This clonotype has just a few counts. The rearrangement uses TRBV5-4 and TRBJ2-3; 7 bases line up with TRBD2. This CDR3 is 15 amino acids long. Trimming took 5 bases from V and 0 from J; bases not matched to a gene: 6. CDR1 is SGHNT, CDR2 YYREEE, per germline (reference sequence). The CDR3 DNA is TGTGCCAGCAGAGATCAGCGGGGCAGCACAGATACGCAGTATTTT. This encodes CASRDQRGSTDTQYF.

This clonotype turned up a few times. The chain joins TRBV5-4 to TRBJ2-1; 13 bases are a match to TRBD2. The CDR3 loop spans 16 amino acids. Germline CDR1 is SGHNT and CDR2 is YYREEE (reference sequence). J was trimmed by 9 bases and V by 4 bases; bases with no gene match: 10. In DNA form, the CDR3 reads TGTGCCAGCAGCGCGGGACTAGCGGGGCCCTTGGCTGAGCAGTTCTTC. Translating it yields CASSAGLAGPLAEQFF.

This clonotype was seen more than once but under ten times. The chain employs TRBV19 and TRBJ1-1; D may be TRBD1 (6 bases). V was trimmed by 4 bases and J by 1 base, leaving 16 bases between them. This CDR3 comprises 16 residues. Germline values: CDR1 LNHDA, CDR2 SQIVND (reference sequence). As DNA, the CDR3 is TGTGCCAGTAGTACCTGGGGGGGGCTGAGGAACACTGAAGCTTTCTTT. This sequence encodes CASSTWGGLRNTEAFF.

This clonotype was seen ten or more times. The chain couples TRBV6-5 to TRBJ1-2; TRBD1 is a possible D gene (5 bases). Germline CDR1 reads MNHEY; CDR2 reads SVGAGI. The CDR3 totals 15 residues. The ends were cut back, 6 bases at V and 8 bases at J, with 22 bases in the middle. This chain's CDR3 is CASSHQGARDGGYTF. DNA for the CDR3: TGTGCCAGCAGCCACCAGGGTGCCAGGGATGGCGGCTACACCTTC.